This T cell receptor (beta chain) was profiled in a study of sequential checkpoint blockade in melanoma (dated by TCRdb to between 2019 and 2020). Background for the entire study: Using 1:1 randomization, the trial assigned patients either to first-line nivolumab followed by ipilimumab (arm A) or to ipilimumab followed by nivolumab (arm B). Maintenance nivolumab was given following each of the two trial sequences.

The treatment or condition label here, explained by the study, means: randomized to nivolumab then ipilimumab (arm A) or the reverse (arm B). None of the patients in the trial had previously been given DNA-damaging chemotherapy. Thawed PBMCs were sorted on a FACS Aria II flow cytometer to isolate live CD3+CD8+ cells negative for CD19 and CD56. The samples were obtained from melanoma patients enrolled in CheckMate 064, an open-label, randomized phase II trial testing sequential checkpoint blockade. Peripheral blood mononuclear cells were obtained through leukapheresis, purified using Ficoll-Paque, and frozen in human serum containing about 10% DMSO. Purity of sorted blood CD3+CD8+ cells was verified at >95% immediately after sorting, followed by DNA extraction. The paper as a whole reports these results and caveats: The response-prediction model combining TCR metrics and mutation burden needs validation in larger, independent patient cohorts.

TCRbeta CDR3 regions were immunosequenced from genomic DNA with the immunoSEQ Assay. Genomic DNA was amplified by bias-controlled multiplex PCR before high-throughput sequencing. The study's processing was this. To quantify the absolute abundance of each unique TCRbeta CDR3 region, the sequences were collapsed and filtered. Clonality was defined as 1 minus Pielou's evenness and was calculated using productive rearrangements only. A previously published method was used to identify clones whose frequencies were significantly greater in on-treatment samples than in baseline samples. What TCRdb holds here is the immuneACCESS table cut down to in-frame rearrangements. Part of the clones is not present; checked against another copy, under half of the missing clones reflect an unresolved V gene, and the others are unexplained. V, J and clone size are those of that table, while D and trimming were read from the DNA. This sample lists some 19,000 clones; approximately 81% were detected once. 30% to 35% of the sample goes to the ten largest clones.

Of note for this clone: Its antigen target is currently unknown. Base qualities are not provided; no much larger clone lies one nucleotide away.

The CDR3 runs 16 residues from the cysteine to the phenylalanine. Of the read, only the CDR3 DNA is kept; its 48 bases are in frame from base 1. V trim: 5 bases; J trim: 6 bases; unmatched bases: 12. CDR1 and CDR2, looked up from the germline V gene (reference sequence), are PRHDT and FYEKMQ. The V and J segments used are TRBV13 and TRBJ1-1; 10 bases in between match TRBD1. The specimen comprised CD8+ T cells sorted from blood (inferred from file names), sampled from a patient given nivolumab and ipilimumab in sequence. The sequence derives from a human donor with melanoma. The CDR3 has the sequence CASSPSPGQGSPEAFF. In nucleotides, the sequence is TGTGCCAGCAGCCCCTCCCCGGGACAGGGGTCCCCTGAAGCTTTCTTT.